One sample yielded the 27 T cell receptor beta chains listed below, sequenced in a study of blood T cell repertoires in COVID-19. Data came from immunoSEQ multiplex PCR; TCRdb stores just in-frame clones and leaves some out. This table holds about 160,000 clones, 81% found once. The sequenced sample consisted of peripheral blood. The source is a man between 60 and 70 years old with active or convalescent COVID-19.

The chain has TRBV7-9 and TRBJ1-2; D may be TRBD1 (5 bases). The CDR3 loop spans 14 amino acids. Trimming took off 1 base at V and 7 bases at J, with 13 bases between the two ends. Germline V CDR1 and CDR2: SEHNR, FQNEAQ (reference sequence). The CDR3, as DNA: TGTGCCAGCAGCTTAGATAGGGGCAACCGTGGCTACACCTTC. This gives the protein CASSLDRGNRGYTF.

The chain couples TRBV7-9 to TRBJ2-7, with TRBD2 identical over 10 bases. The CDR3 covers 17 residues. Germline loops: CDR1 SEHNR, CDR2 FQNEAQ (reference sequence). The V gene end was trimmed by 2 bases and the J gene end by 1 base; junction bases not matched to a gene: 8. The chain's CDR3 is CASSLSPRTSGSYEQYF. In nucleotides, the CDR3 is TGTGCCAGCAGCTTAAGCCCCAGGACTAGCGGTTCCTACGAGCAGTACTTC.

This sequence joins TRBV10-3 and TRBJ2-7; D might be TRBD1 (6 bases). CDR3 length: 14 amino acids. V lost 10 bases to trimming and J lost 0 bases, with 16 bases between them. The germline V gene encodes CDR1 ENHRY and CDR2 SYGVKD. Written as DNA, the CDR3 is TGTGCCACCAGGGGTGGACAGACCTCCTACGAGCAGTACTTC. This gives the protein CATRGGQTSYEQYF.

This chain connects TRBV5-1 to TRBJ2-7, with D possibly being TRBD2 (7 bases). Between the trimmed V and J ends, which lost 4 bases and 7 bases, there was a span of 21 bases. The CDR3 consists of 15 residues. Per the germline V gene, CDR1 is SGHRS and CDR2 is YFSETQ. CDR3 in amino acids: CASSPEGGGLGEQYF. The CDR3 DNA reads TGCGCCAGCAGCCCCGAGGGCGGGGGCTTAGGAGAGCAGTACTTC.

This chain links TRBV2 with TRBJ1-5; weak D call: TRBD1 (6 bases). This CDR3 region has 14 residues. The germline V gene has CDR1 SNHLY and CDR2 FYNNEI. The V end lost 6 bases, the J end lost 0 bases, and 9 bases lay between the germline ends. In nucleotides, the CDR3 is TGTGCCAGCAGGCGGACAGATAGCAATCAGCCCCAGCATTTT. Translation gives CASRRTDSNQPQHF.

The sample holds a few counts of this clone. The chain is built from TRBV19 and TRBJ1-1; 8 bases fit TRBD1. The CDR3 sequence is 14 residues long. The V and J ends lost 7 bases and 1 base, in that order; junction bases with no gene match: 5. Germline V CDR1 and CDR2: LNHDA, SQIVND (reference sequence). The DNA for the CDR3 is TGTGCCAGTATGCAGGGGGCAGGGAACACTGAAGCTTTCTTT. Translating gives CASMQGAGNTEAFF.

This clone has a handful of counts. V usage is TRBV19 and J usage is TRBJ2-3; D gene unclear. The CDR3 spans 13 residues. With 6 bases removed from V and 6 bases from J, the gap between germline ends came to 13 bases. Germline CDR1 reads LNHDA; CDR2 reads SQIVND (reference sequence). CDR3 amino acids: CASRQLQADTQYF. CDR3 nucleotides: TGTGCCAGTAGACAACTCCAAGCGGATACGCAGTATTTT.

The gene calls are TRBV15 and TRBJ2-2, with a weak D call TRBD2 (6 bases). This CDR3 comprises 15 residues. Germline V gene sequence: CDR1 LNHNV, CDR2 YYDKDF (reference sequence). Trimming stripped 0 bases from V and 6 bases from J, with 11 bases between. Written as DNA, the CDR3 is TGTGCCACCAGCAGAGATGGGGGGAGCTCCGGGGAGCTGTTTTTT. This gives the protein CATSRDGGSSGELFF.

The CDR3 region has the DNA TGTGCCAGCAGCTTAGGGCAGATCACAGATACGCAGTATTTT. It encodes CASSLGQITDTQYF. This chain uses TRBV7-3 with TRBJ2-3; D is unresolved. Trimming took off 2 bases at V and 2 bases at J, with 8 bases between the two ends. Germline V CDR1 and CDR2: SGHTA, FQGTGA. There are 14 residues in the CDR3. The full variable domain, in which reference TRBV7-3 and TRBJ2-3 provide the parts outside the CDR3, is GAGVSQTPSNKVTEKGKYVELRCDPISGHTALYWYRQSLGQGPEFLIYFQGTGAADDSGLPNDRFFAVRPEGSVSTLKIQRTERGDSAVYLCASSLGQITDTQYFGPGTRLTVL.

This sequence joins TRBV2 and TRBJ2-5; 12 bases line up with TRBD2. The CDR3 is made up of 14 amino acids. Trimming at V came to 6 bases and at J to 4 bases, leaving 3 bases not matched to a gene. Germline V lookup: CDR1 SNHLY, CDR2 FYNNEI. The CDR3 nucleotides are TGTGCCAGCAGCCCGGGACTAGCGGGAGAGACCCAGTACTTC. This translates into CASSPGLAGETQYF.

J is TRBJ1-4 and V is TRBV6-4, with 7 bases identical to TRBD1. The ends lost 10 bases at V and 1 base at J; junction bases unmatched: 6. The CDR3 sequence is 14 residues long. Germline CDR1 MRHNA, CDR2 SNTAGT. CDR3: CAISNRGTNEKLFF. CDR3 in DNA: TGTGCCATTTCTAACAGGGGAACTAATGAAAAACTGTTTTTT.

This clone was seen a single time. The chain couples TRBV6-4 to TRBJ2-7; D is unclear. Per germline, CDR1 MRHNA and CDR2 SNTAGT. V lost 7 bases and J lost 0, with 13 bases in between. The CDR3 consists of 14 residues. DNA of the CDR3: TGTGCCAGCAATCCCAATCCAGACTCCTACGAGCAGTACTTC. Translation: CASNPNPDSYEQYF.

The J gene is TRBJ1-2, the V gene TRBV7-3; the match to TRBD1 covers 10 bases. The CDR3 contains 13 residues. J was trimmed by 8 bases and V by 4 bases; bases with no gene match: 4. From germline, CDR1 is SGHTA and CDR2 FQGTGA. The CDR3, as DNA: TGTGCCAGCAGCTCTGGGACAGGGGTCGGCTACACCTTC. Amino acids: CASSSGTGVGYTF.

This clone has only a few counts. The chain links TRBV3-1 (or the pseudogene TRBV3-2) to TRBJ1-6; 8 bases match TRBD1. This CDR3 is built from 16 residues. The ends lost 4 bases at V and 5 bases at J; junction bases unmatched: 7. CDR1 is LGHDT and CDR2 is YNNKEL in the germline V gene (reference sequence). CDR3 protein: CASSRRTGYNNSPLHF. In DNA, the CDR3 is TGTGCCAGCAGCCGCCGGACAGGGTACAATAATTCACCCCTCCACTTT.

V usage is TRBV7-8 and J usage is TRBJ1-5, with D possibly being TRBD1 (5 bases). The CDR3 length is 17 residues. Germline values: CDR1 SGHVS, CDR2 FQNEAQ. V shed 1 base and J shed 0 bases, with 13 bases lying between them. CDR3 bases: TGTGCCAGCAGCTTAGAGCGGGGCCACGATAGCAATCAGCCCCAGCATTTT. Amino acids: CASSLERGHDSNQPQHF. The full variable domain, rest sourced from reference TRBV7-8 and TRBJ1-5, is GAGVSQSPRYKVAKRGQDVALRCDPISGHVSLFWYQQALGQGPEFLTYFQNEAQLDKSGLPSDRFFAERPEGSVSTLKIQRTQQEDSAVYLCASSLERGHDSNQPQHFGDGTRLSIL.

The V gene is TRBV5-1, the J gene TRBJ2-1; perhaps TRBD2 as D (5 bases). Trimming stripped 5 bases from V and 6 bases from J, with 12 bases between. Germline CDR1 SGHRS, CDR2 YFSETQ. This CDR3 has 13 amino acids. The CDR3 region is CASSVEGSNEQFF. CDR3 DNA sequence: TGCGCCAGCAGTGTCGAGGGTTCCAATGAGCAGTTCTTC.

The CDR3 loop reads CASRSVDEQYF. DNA of the CDR3: TGTGCCAGCAGGAGTGTGGACGAGCAGTACTTC. This chain joins TRBV12-3 or TRBV12-4 and TRBJ2-7; the D is unclear. V was shortened by 6 bases and J by 5 bases, with 8 bases between the two germline ends. The CDR3 is 11 residues long.

The chain links TRBV19 to TRBJ1-1, with 7 bases fitting TRBD1. The CDR3 loop spans 13 amino acids. Germline V CDR1 and CDR2: LNHDA, SQIVND (reference sequence). Unmatched junction bases numbered 6, after V lost 5 bases and J lost 6 bases. CDR3 residues: CASSSGGAAEAFF. Here the CDR3 DNA reads TGTGCCAGTAGTTCAGGGGGTGCCGCTGAAGCTTTCTTT.

This chain joins TRBV7-6 and TRBJ2-1; 8 bases line up with TRBD2. Germline V gene data show CDR1 as SGHVS and CDR2 as FNYEAQ. This CDR3 spans 18 amino acids. Unmatched junction bases numbered 8, after V lost 1 base and J lost 0 bases. The CDR3 spells CASSLGREAPSSYNEQFF. CDR3 in DNA: TGTGCCAGCAGCTTAGGGCGGGAGGCTCCGAGCTCCTACAATGAGCAGTTCTTC.

Written as DNA, the CDR3 is TGTGCCAGCAGTGGGGGGGGCAGCTCTAATGAAAAACTGTTTTTT. This sequence encodes CASSGGGSSNEKLFF. The chain links TRBV28 to TRBJ1-4; D might be TRBD1 (6 bases). CDR1 MDHEN and CDR2 SYDVKM come from the germline V gene. The CDR3 runs to 15 residues. The V end lost 5 bases, the J end lost 3 bases, and 13 bases lay between the germline ends.

CDR3 DNA sequence: TGTGCCAGCACCCGCACAGGGAGGGATCAGCCCCAGCATTTT. Protein: CASTRTGRDQPQHF. The chain employs TRBV2 and TRBJ1-5; D might be TRBD1 (6 bases). The germline CDR1 and CDR2 sequences are SNHLY and FYNNEI. V was trimmed by 7 bases and J by 5 bases, leaving 15 bases between them. The CDR3 length is 14 residues. Complete variable domain (other parts from reference TRBV2 and TRBJ1-5): EPEVTQTPSHQVTQMGQEVILRCVPISNHLYFYWYRQILGQKVEFLVSFYNNEISEKSEIFDDQFSVERPDGSNFTLKIRSTKLEDSAMYFCASTRTGRDQPQHFGDGTRLSIL.

This clone is a singleton in its sample. V usage is TRBV19 and J usage is TRBJ1-5; no definite D call. The CDR3 is made up of 15 amino acids. With 3 bases removed from V and 11 bases from J, the gap between germline ends came to 20 bases. Germline CDR1 LNHDA, CDR2 SQIVND (reference sequence). For the CDR3, the DNA is TGTGCCAGTAGTATTTCCCTCGGCAGACAATCAGCCCAGCATTTT. It yields the protein CASSISLGRQSAQHF.

The chain joins TRBV7-2 to TRBJ2-5, with 7 bases identical to TRBD2. CDR3 length: 13 residues. The germline gives CDR1 SGHTA, CDR2 FQGNSA. The junction had 6 bases not matched to a gene; V was cut back by 6 bases and J by 5 bases. In DNA form, the CDR3 reads TGTGCCAGCAGACAAGCGGGGAGGGAGACCCAGTACTTC. Its protein is CASRQAGRETQYF. Full variable domain (rest looked up from reference TRBV7-2 and TRBJ2-5): GAGVSQSPSNKVTEKGKDVELRCDPISGHTALYWYRQSLGQGLEFLIYFQGNSAPDKSGLPSDRFSAERTGGSVSTLTIQRTQQEDSAVYLCASRQAGRETQYFGPGTRLLVL.

This CDR3 reads CSVGAGLGNEQFF. DNA for the CDR3: TGCAGCGTTGGGGCAGGGCTAGGGAATGAGCAGTTCTTC. The rearrangement joins TRBV29-1 to TRBJ2-1, with a tentative D call TRBD1 (5 bases). From germline, CDR1 is SQVTM and CDR2 ANQGSEA. This CDR3 has 13 amino acids. Trimming shortened V by 4 bases and J by 7 bases, and 14 bases separated the two germline ends.

This chain connects TRBV6-6 to TRBJ1-4; D gene unclear. The V and J ends lost 4 bases and 2 bases respectively, with 11 bases between them. Germline V gene sequence: CDR1 MNHNY, CDR2 SVGAGI (reference sequence). There are 15 residues in the CDR3. CDR3 in DNA: TGTGCCAGCAGTTCCCGGGGTCAGACTAATGAAAAACTGTTTTTT. Its protein is CASSSRGQTNEKLFF.

The chain uses TRBV5-1 and TRBJ2-3; 9 bases are a match to TRBD2. The germline gives CDR1 SGHRS, CDR2 YFSETQ. CDR3 length equals 15 residues. The V gene end was trimmed by 5 bases and the J gene end by 6 bases; junction bases not matched to a gene: 10. This chain's CDR3 is CASSSAGGGRDTQYF. CDR3 in DNA: TGCGCCAGCAGTTCGGCGGGGGGGGGCCGTGATACGCAGTATTTT.

The chain carries TRBV28 and TRBJ1-5; TRBD1 is a possible D gene (6 bases). CDR3 length: 16 residues. V shed 8 bases and J shed 3 bases, with 20 bases lying between them. The V gene's germline CDR1 is MDHEN and CDR2 SYDVKM. The CDR3 DNA reads TGTGCCAGCGCCCCTGTCAGGGGTCTTCACAATCAGCCCCAGCATTTT. Its protein is CASAPVRGLHNQPQHF.